Following are 14 T cell receptor beta chains from one sample sequenced in a study of graft-versus-host responses after intestinal transplantation. Sequenced by immunoSEQ multiplex PCR; TCRdb stores in-frame clones only, minus some. In the table there are some 96,000 clones, around nine tenths of which are singletons. The sequencing used PBMCs, collected approximately 470 days after intestinal transplant. These receptors originate from a human patient who received an intestinal transplant, so some T cells may come from the graft donor.

The rearrangement joins TRBV21-1 to TRBJ1-5; the D call in the table, TRBD1, was not verified against the DNA. TRBV21-1 is noted as a pseudogene. The CDR3 is made up of 19 amino acids. The CDR3 reads CASSKRDRGLTYSNQPQHF. The CDR3, as DNA: TGTGCCAGCAGCAAACGGGACAGGGGACTAACCTATAGCAATCAGCCCCAGCATTTT.

This rearrangement joins TRBV5-6 to TRBJ2-7; 7 nucleotides match TRBD1. Germline V gives CDR1 SGHDT, CDR2 YYEEEE. This CDR3 has 16 residues. V lost 4 bases and J lost 2; bases outside the gene matches: 12. The CDR3 reads CASSPRDRVKPYEQYF. CDR3 coding DNA: TGTGCCAGCAGCCCCCGCGACAGGGTGAAGCCCTACGAGCAGTACTTC.

The chain joins TRBV5-1 to TRBJ2-5, with D possibly matching TRBD1 (6 bases). In germline, CDR1 is SGHRS, CDR2 YFSETQ. Trimming removed 4 bases at V and 3 bases at J, with 13 bases between. The CDR3 consists of 14 residues. CDR3 DNA sequence: TGCGCCAGCAGCCGAGGGGGTAAAAAAGAGACCCAGTACTTC. It encodes CASSRGGKKETQYF.

J is TRBJ1-2 and V is TRBV6-5; D perhaps matches TRBD1 (5 bases). The CDR3 extends over 14 amino acids. Germline V gene sequence: CDR1 MNHEY, CDR2 SVGAGI. With 4 bases removed from V and 7 bases from J, the gap between germline ends came to 16 bases. As DNA, the CDR3 is TGTGCCAGCAGTTCGGTGCGAGGGGAGCTTGGCTACACCTTC. It specifies CASSSVRGELGYTF.

The CDR3 region has the DNA TGTGCCAGTAGTACCAGCTCCTATAATTCACCCCTCCACTTT. It encodes CASSTSSYNSPLHF. V gene TRBV19 combines with J gene TRBJ1-6; D is uncertain. CDR1 is LNHDA and CDR2 is SQIVND in the germline V gene (reference sequence). The CDR3 is made up of 14 amino acids. The V and J ends lost 4 bases and 0 bases respectively, with 4 bases between them.

The V and J genes are TRBV9 and TRBJ2-3; D ambiguous. The CDR3 length is 14 residues. CDR1 is SGDLS and CDR2 is YYNGEE in the germline V gene. Deletions cut 0 bases from V and 6 bases from J, with 11 bases between. CDR3 protein: CASSVENSVDTQYF. CDR3 bases: TGTGCCAGCAGCGTAGAAAACAGTGTCGATACGCAGTATTTT.

With regard to this clone: At the DNA level, this CDR3 is encoded by other sequences in the same sample as well. The J gene is TRBJ2-5, the V gene TRBV20-1; D remains unclear. The J call may be wrong; the DNA end is better matched by TRBJ2-7. This CDR3 spans 11 amino acids. CDR1 is DFQATT and CDR2 is SNEGSKA in the germline V gene (reference sequence). CDR3 loop: CSARVSYEQYF. CDR3 nucleotide sequence: TGCAGTGCTAGGGTCAGCTACGAGCAGTACTTC.

CDR3 bases: TGTGCCAGCAGCACCCTCCACAAGCCGGAGACCCAGTACTTC. This sequence encodes CASSTLHKPETQYF. The rearrangement uses TRBV7-2 and TRBJ2-5; D not certain. This CDR3 is built from 14 residues. The ends were cut back, 5 bases at V and 5 bases at J, with 15 bases in the middle. CDR1 and CDR2 (germline): SGHTA, FQGNSA.

V usage is TRBV27 and J usage is TRBJ1-2; D unresolved. The germline V and J ends were trimmed by 7 bases and 2 bases, with 5 bases remaining between them. Germline CDR1 MNHEY, CDR2 SMNVEV (reference sequence). This CDR3 contains 11 residues. CDR3 amino acids: CASKANYGYTF. DNA of the CDR3: TGTGCCAGCAAGGCAAACTATGGCTACACCTTC.

V usage is TRBV13 and J usage is TRBJ1-4; D ambiguous. Germline CDR1 PRHDT, CDR2 FYEKMQ (reference sequence). The CDR3 has 18 amino acids. V lost 6 bases and J 0 bases, leaving 20 bases between the germline ends. The CDR3 DNA sequence: TGTGCCAGCAGACGTCTTCTTGCGGGCCGAACAACTAATGAAAAACTGTTTTTT. It codes for CASRRLLAGRTTNEKLFF.

The CDR3 loop reads CASSPQGNEPQHF. CDR3 bases: TGTGCCAGCAGCCCACAGGGGAATGAGCCCCAGCATTTT. The chain has TRBV6-5 and TRBJ1-5; TRBD1 matches at 7 bases. Looked up from germline, CDR1 is MNHEY and CDR2 is SVGAGI. Trimming removed 6 bases from V and 8 bases from J; junction bases left unmatched: 7. The CDR3 loop spans 13 amino acids.

On this clone itself: A junction end diverges from the germline sequence, so it may reflect a read error. V is TRBV7-7 and J is TRBJ2-2; perhaps D is TRBD1 or TRBD2 (5 bases each). Germline values: CDR1 SSHAT, CDR2 FNYEAQ (reference sequence). The CDR3 covers 14 residues. CDR3 sequence (DNA): TGTGCTAGCAGCTTGGGGGTCAACACCGGGGAGCTGTTTTTT. This encodes CASSLGVNTGELFF.

The rearrangement links TRBV15 to TRBJ2-1, with D possibly matching TRBD2 (6 bases). Germline CDR1 and CDR2: LNHNV and YYDKDF (reference sequence). The CDR3 runs 14 residues. V was pared by 4 bases and J by 4 bases, with 11 bases between. The CDR3 coding sequence is TGTGCCACCAGCACCGATGGAGGGTACAATGAGCAGTTCTTC. Translation: CATSTDGGYNEQFF.

The chain links TRBV6-1 to TRBJ1-2; 7 positions match TRBD1. After removal of 1 base from V and 0 bases from J, the junction contained 5 bases not matched to a gene. Germline assignment: CDR1 MNHNS and CDR2 SASEGT. This CDR3 comprises 16 residues. The CDR3 DNA is TGTGCCAGCAGTGAAGTGGAGGGGGCGCCTAACTATGGCTACACCTTC. Translation gives CASSEVEGAPNYGYTF.